The rows below give T cell receptor beta chains drawn from one sample of a study of response to subunit inactivated influenza vaccine. TCRdb passed the RT-PCR reads through MiXCR, listing each CDR3 protein once. The sample yields a few hundred thousand distinct CDR3 sequences, less than 15% seen once. The material sequenced was PBMCs from blood, taken about 12 days after vaccination. These receptor sequences come from a man between 45 and 60 years old who received an inactivated influenza vaccine. Both conserved end residues are part of each CDR3. Fields, in order: V gene, J gene, CDR3 protein.

TRBV6-2/TRBV6-3	TRBJ1-5	CASSYQGGTGGLDQPQHF
TRBV5-1	TRBJ1-6	CASSPGTGNNSPLHF
TRBV27	TRBJ2-7	CASSLGLFYEQYF
TRBV7-2	TRBJ1-1	CASSLHLAATGAFF
TRBV7-2	TRBJ2-2	CASSLASTGTAGELFF
TRBV10-2	TRBJ2-7	CASSISGVASYEQYF
TRBV11-2	TRBJ2-7	CASRVHPSAGRRFYEQYF
TRBV5-1	TRBJ2-7	CASSLRDSSYEQYF
TRBV5-8	TRBJ1-6	CASSWTGGQSPLHF
TRBV4-2	TRBJ2-5	CASSQEGRGWETQYF
TRBV6-2/TRBV6-3	TRBJ2-4	CASSTGRGAKNIQYF
TRBV5-1	TRBJ2-5	CASSLTDLQETQYF
TRBV5-1	TRBJ2-2	CASSWTGGDGGELFF
TRBV6-2/TRBV6-3	TRBJ2-5	CASSNHPGLAEIRTQYF
TRBV5-1	TRBJ2-5	CASSPGRNRETQYF
TRBV12-3/TRBV12-4	TRBJ2-3	CASSLGGTTRPTQYF
TRBV24-1	TRBJ2-5	CATSDTGSDRETQYF
TRBV5-1	TRBJ2-7	CASSLGTRRDYEHYF
TRBV27	TRBJ2-3	CASSPWDTRGTQYF
TRBV20-1	TRBJ1-5	CSASRGWDQPQHF
TRBV3-1	TRBJ1-3	CASSQVSRNTIYF
TRBV29-1	TRBJ1-5	CSVSTGSNQPQHF
TRBV4-2	TRBJ2-1	CASSPGDSGRDEQFF
TRBV19	TRBJ2-6	CASSALSGGANVLTF
TRBV27	TRBJ2-1	CASSLAVLVTNEQFF
TRBV4-3	TRBJ2-3	CASSQLAGESDTQYF
TRBV7-9	TRBJ2-1	CASSHRERAEQFF
TRBV11-2	TRBJ2-6	CASSPLPGRYSGANVLTF
TRBV2	TRBJ2-1	CASRPRSPGGYNEQFF
TRBV7-9	TRBJ2-1	CASSSRVDRDNEQFF
TRBV5-1	TRBJ1-6	CASSQGLTLNSPLHF
TRBV6-2/TRBV6-3	TRBJ2-3	CASSSPPGTDTQYF
TRBV20-1	TRBJ1-6	CSAREADKNSPLHF
TRBV5-1	TRBJ2-3	CASSPNSGQGFPRDTQYF
TRBV4-2	TRBJ2-2	CASSQASGSTNTGELFF
TRBV6-1	TRBJ1-2	CASRKGDGAGNYGYTF
TRBV6-5	TRBJ2-6	CASSYSGGSGANVLTF
TRBV7-8	TRBJ2-1	CASSLILAGSGNNEQFF
TRBV5-1	TRBJ1-6	CASSSDGSSYNSPLHF
TRBV10-3	TRBJ2-1	CAIRGWEGSYNEQFF
TRBV18	TRBJ2-5	CASSPQLEGETQYF
TRBV12-3/TRBV12-4	TRBJ1-4	CASSNGPAAELFF
TRBV20-1	TRBJ1-5	CSANLRAGQNQPQHF
TRBV6-2/TRBV6-3	TRBJ1-2	CASSYSARPGLSYTF
TRBV20-1	TRBJ1-3	CSARDPVSAGNTIYF
TRBV7-9	TRBJ2-5	CASSFSPGQNQETQYF
TRBV7-9	TRBJ2-3	CASSPRMRGGTDTQYF
TRBV19	TRBJ2-2	CASSFHRDRNTGELFF
TRBV20-1	TRBJ2-2	CSARGQGTGELFF
TRBV20-1	TRBJ2-3	CSARLGLATATDTQYF
TRBV20-1	TRBJ2-5	CCAREPGGGGRRETQYF
TRBV5-1	TRBJ2-1	CASSLSGRAIDEQFF
TRBV7-9	TRBJ2-2	CASSLGAGGPTGELFF
TRBV10-2	TRBJ2-5	CASSRSRGGQETQYF
TRBV10-3	TRBJ1-1	CAISGGTEAFF
TRBV27	TRBJ2-7	CASSLIGQVYEQYF
TRBV24-1	TRBJ2-1	CATSEQGHEQFF
TRBV4-2	TRBJ1-2	CASSLFRESNYGYTF
TRBV12-3/TRBV12-4	TRBJ2-1	CASSSLAGVPYNEQFF
TRBV6-1	TRBJ1-5	CASSEASGGLQPQHF